Each of the 4 T cell receptor beta chains below was sequenced from the same sample in a study of long-term antiretroviral therapy in people with HIV. The run of the v3.0 immunoSEQ assay was at survey level. TCRdb keeps only in-frame clones here, not all; method: immunoSEQ multiplex PCR. This table holds about 26,000 clones, almost 85% found once. The input for sequencing was unsorted PBMCs, taken 1.1 years before starting antiretroviral therapy. The receptors stem from a woman aged 25 to 39 with HIV.

The J gene is TRBJ1-1, the V gene TRBV27, with 7 bases matching TRBD1. The CDR3 length is 12 residues. The trim removed 2 bases at V and 11 bases at J, leaving 5 bases unmatched. Germline V lookup: CDR1 MNHEY, CDR2 SMNVEV (reference sequence). The DNA of the CDR3 is TGTGCCAGCAGTTTAAAGACAGGGAAGGCTTTCTTT. Translating gives CASSLKTGKAFF.

The chain employs TRBV4-1 and TRBJ2-7; 9 bases fit TRBD2. The V segment lost 1 base and the J segment 3 bases; nucleotides outside the gene matches: 4. The CDR3 contains 15 residues. Germline-derived CDR1 and CDR2 are MGHRA and YSYEKL. CDR3 amino acids: CASSQVSGGDYEQYV. As DNA, the CDR3 is TGCGCCAGCAGCCAAGTTAGCGGGGGCGACTACGAGCAGTACGTC.

This clone was counted a few times. This chain uses TRBV19 with TRBJ1-5, with D perhaps TRBD1 (5 bases). The length of the CDR3 is 15 residues. Germline loops: CDR1 LNHDA, CDR2 SQIVND (reference sequence). Trimming stripped 5 bases from V and 4 bases from J, with 15 bases between. DNA of the CDR3: TGTGCCAGTAGTGTGTGGGGGAGTGGTAATCAGCCCCAGCATTTT. This gives the protein CASSVWGSGNQPQHF. Looking up the rest from reference TRBV19 and TRBJ1-5 gives the full variable domain: DGGITQSPKYLFRKEGQNVTLSCEQNLNHDAMYWYRQDPGQGLRLIYYSQIVNDFQKGDIAEGYSVSREKKESFPLTVTSAQKNPTAFYLCASSVWGSGNQPQHFGDGTRLSIL.

The CDR3, as DNA: TGTGCCAGCAGCGACCGGGACAGGGGGCTATACGAGCAGTACTTC. This codes for CASSDRDRGLYEQYF. The chain combines TRBV9 with TRBJ2-7; 12 nucleotides line up with TRBD1. Germline CDR1 is SGDLS and CDR2 is YYNGEE. J lost 4 bases, V lost 3 bases, and 5 bases had no gene match. The CDR3 totals 15 residues.